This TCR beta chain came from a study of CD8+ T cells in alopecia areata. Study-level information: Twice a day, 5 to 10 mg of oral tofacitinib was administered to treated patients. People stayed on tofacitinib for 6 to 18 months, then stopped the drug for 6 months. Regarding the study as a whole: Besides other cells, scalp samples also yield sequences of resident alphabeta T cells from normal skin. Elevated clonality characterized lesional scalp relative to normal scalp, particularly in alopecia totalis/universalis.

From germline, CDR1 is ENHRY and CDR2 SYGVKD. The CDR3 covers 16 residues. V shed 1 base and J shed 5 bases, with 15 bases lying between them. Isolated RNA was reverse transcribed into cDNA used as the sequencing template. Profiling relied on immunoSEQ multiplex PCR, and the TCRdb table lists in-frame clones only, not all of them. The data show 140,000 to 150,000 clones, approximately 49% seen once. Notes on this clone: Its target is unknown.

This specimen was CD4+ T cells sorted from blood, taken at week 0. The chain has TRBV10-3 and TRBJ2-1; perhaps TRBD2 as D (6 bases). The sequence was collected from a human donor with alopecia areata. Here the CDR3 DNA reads TGTGCCATCAGTGAGTTTTCAGCGGGTGCCCACAATGAGCAGTTCTTC. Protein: CAISEFSAGAHNEQFF.